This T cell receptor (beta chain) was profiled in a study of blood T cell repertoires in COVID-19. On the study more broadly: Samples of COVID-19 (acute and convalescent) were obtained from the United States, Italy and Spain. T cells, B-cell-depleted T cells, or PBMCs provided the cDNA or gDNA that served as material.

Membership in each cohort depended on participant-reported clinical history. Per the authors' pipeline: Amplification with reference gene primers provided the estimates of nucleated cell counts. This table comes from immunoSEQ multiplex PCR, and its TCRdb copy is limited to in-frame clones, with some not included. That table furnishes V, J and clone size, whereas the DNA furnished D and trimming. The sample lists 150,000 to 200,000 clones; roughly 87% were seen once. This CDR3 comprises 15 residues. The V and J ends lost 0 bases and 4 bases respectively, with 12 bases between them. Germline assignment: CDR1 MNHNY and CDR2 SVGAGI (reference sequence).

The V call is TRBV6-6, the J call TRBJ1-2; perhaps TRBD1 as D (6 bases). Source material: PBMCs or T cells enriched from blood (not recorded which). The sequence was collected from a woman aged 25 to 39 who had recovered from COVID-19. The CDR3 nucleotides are TGTGCCAGCAGTTACTCGGCAGGGGCAACCTATGGCTACACCTTC. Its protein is CASSYSAGATYGYTF.